Here is one TCR beta chain with its context. The antigen this receptor binds is unknown. Per-nucleotide qualities are absent, and no much larger clonotype sits a single base away. The germline V gene (reference sequence) sets CDR1 to SEHNR and CDR2 to FQNEAQ. Counted from cysteine to phenylalanine, this CDR3 has 16 amino acids. Only CDR3 DNA remains: 48 bases, in frame from the first base. The germline V and J ends show losses of 6 bases and 1 base respectively, and no gene match explains 7 bases of the junction. Receptor libraries were prepared by the immunoSEQ multiplex PCR assay. This is the immuneACCESS table as TCRdb keeps it, with only in-frame sequences that have V and J called. A part of the clones is gone; compared with another copy, unresolved V genes explain less than half, and the rest is unexplained. A total of tens of thousands of clones appear in this sample, over 85% of them only once. Roughly 7.4% of the sample goes to the ten largest clones.

This sample stems from a study of T cell changes during pregnancy in multiple sclerosis (dated by TCRdb to about 2019). Regarding the research as a whole: The study looked at changes in the T cell repertoire across pregnancy in women with multiple sclerosis.

The sequence came from a female donor with multiple sclerosis, enrolled in a pregnancy study. This receptor chain uses TRBV7-9 and TRBJ2-3; 10 bases in the junction line up with TRBD2. Sequenced material: CD8+ T cells from peripheral blood mononuclear cells, taken in the third trimester of pregnancy. The CDR3 has the sequence CASRSTGTSGTDTQYF. The base sequence is TGTGCCAGCAGGTCCACCGGGACTAGCGGCACAGATACGCAGTATTTT.